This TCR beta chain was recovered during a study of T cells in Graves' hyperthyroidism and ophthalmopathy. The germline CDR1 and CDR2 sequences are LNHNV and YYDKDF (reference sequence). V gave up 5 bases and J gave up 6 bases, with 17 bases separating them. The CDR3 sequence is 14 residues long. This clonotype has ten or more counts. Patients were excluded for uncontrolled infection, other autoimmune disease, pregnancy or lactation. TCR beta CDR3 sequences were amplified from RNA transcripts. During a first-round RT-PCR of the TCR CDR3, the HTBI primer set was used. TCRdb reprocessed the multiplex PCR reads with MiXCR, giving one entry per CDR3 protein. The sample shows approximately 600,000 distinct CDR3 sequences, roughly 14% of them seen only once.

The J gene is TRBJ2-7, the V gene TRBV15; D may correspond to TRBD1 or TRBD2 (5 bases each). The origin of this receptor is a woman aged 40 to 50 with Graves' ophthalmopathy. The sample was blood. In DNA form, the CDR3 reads TGTGCCACCAGCGCGACCGGGACGATTCGCGAGCAGTACTTC. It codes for CATSATGTIREQYF.